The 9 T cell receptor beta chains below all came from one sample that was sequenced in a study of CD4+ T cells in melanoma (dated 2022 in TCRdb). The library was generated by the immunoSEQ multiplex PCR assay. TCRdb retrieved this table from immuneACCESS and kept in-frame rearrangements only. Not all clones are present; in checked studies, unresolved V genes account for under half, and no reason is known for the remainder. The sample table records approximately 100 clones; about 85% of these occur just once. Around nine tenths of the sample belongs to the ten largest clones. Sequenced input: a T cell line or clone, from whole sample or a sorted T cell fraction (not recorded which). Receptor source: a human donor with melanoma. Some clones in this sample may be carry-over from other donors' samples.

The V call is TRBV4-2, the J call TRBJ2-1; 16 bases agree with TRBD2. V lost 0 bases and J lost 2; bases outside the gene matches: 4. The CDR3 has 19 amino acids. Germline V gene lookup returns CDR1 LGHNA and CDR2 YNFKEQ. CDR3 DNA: TGTGCCAGCAGCCAAGATCTGGGACTAGCGGGAGGGGCCTACAATGAGCAGTTCTTC. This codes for CASSQDLGLAGGAYNEQFF.

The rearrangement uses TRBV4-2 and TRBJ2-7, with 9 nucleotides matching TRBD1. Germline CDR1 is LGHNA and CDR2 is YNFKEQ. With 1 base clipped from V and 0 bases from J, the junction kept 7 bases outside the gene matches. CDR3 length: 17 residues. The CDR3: CASSQGAGQGSSYEQYF. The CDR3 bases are TGTGCCAGCAGCCAAGGGGCTGGACAGGGGAGCTCCTACGAGCAGTACTTC.

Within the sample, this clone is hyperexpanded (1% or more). The CDR3 spells CASTLMTIGPTNEKLFF. CDR3 DNA: TGTGCCAGCACCCTGATGACTATAGGGCCAACTAATGAAAAACTGTTTTTT. The chain carries TRBV21-1 and TRBJ1-4. TRBV21-1 is deemed a pseudogene. This CDR3 has 17 amino acids.

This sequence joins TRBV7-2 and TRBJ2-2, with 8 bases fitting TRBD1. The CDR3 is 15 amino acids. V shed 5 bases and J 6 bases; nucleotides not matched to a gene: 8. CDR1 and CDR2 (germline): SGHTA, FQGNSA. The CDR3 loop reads CASSPRTGQSGELFF. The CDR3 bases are TGTGCCAGCAGCCCCCGGACAGGGCAATCCGGGGAGCTGTTTTTT.

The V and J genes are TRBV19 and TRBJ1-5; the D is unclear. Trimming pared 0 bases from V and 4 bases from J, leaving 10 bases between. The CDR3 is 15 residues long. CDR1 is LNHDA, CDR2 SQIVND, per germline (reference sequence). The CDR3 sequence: CASSIDLAKNQPQHF. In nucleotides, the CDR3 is TGTGCCAGTAGTATAGATCTGGCAAAGAATCAGCCCCAGCATTTT.

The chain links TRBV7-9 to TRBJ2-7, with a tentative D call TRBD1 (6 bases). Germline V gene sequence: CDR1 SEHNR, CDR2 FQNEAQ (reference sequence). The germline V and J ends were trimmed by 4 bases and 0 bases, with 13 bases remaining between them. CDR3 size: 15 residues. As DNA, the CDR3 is TGTGCCAGCAGCTCAACTGGGGGCCTCTCCTACGAGCAGTACTTC. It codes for CASSSTGGLSYEQYF.

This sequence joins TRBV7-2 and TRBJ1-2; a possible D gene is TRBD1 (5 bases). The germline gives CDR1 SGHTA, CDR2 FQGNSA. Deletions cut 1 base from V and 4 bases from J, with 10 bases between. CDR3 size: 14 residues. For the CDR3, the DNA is TGTGCCAGCAGCTTAGATGCAGGGAGCTATGGCTACACCTTC. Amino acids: CASSLDAGSYGYTF.

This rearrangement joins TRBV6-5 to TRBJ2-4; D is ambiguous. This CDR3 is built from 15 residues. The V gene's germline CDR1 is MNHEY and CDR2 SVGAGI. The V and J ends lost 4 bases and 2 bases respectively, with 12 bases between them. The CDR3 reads CASSWGRPSKNIQYF. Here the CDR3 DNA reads TGTGCCAGCAGTTGGGGTCGACCCTCCAAAAACATTCAGTACTTC.

The CDR3 reads CASSTGGNQPQHF. CDR3 in DNA: TGTGCCAGCTCAACAGGGGGCAATCAGCCCCAGCATTTT. The rearrangement uses TRBV18 and TRBJ1-5, with 7 bases aligning to TRBD1. From germline, CDR1 is KGHSH and CDR2 LQKENI. V was pared by 5 bases and J by 2 bases, with 0 bases of the junction left unmatched. The CDR3 totals 13 residues.